This paragraph reports one T cell receptor (beta chain). This sample is drawn from a study of blood T cell repertoires in COVID-19. Study-level background: Collection of acute and convalescent COVID-19 samples took place in the United States, Italy and Spain. In each case, the material was cDNA or gDNA derived from T cells, B-cell-depleted T cells, or PBMCs.

Authors' analysis steps: It was from reference gene primer amplification that nucleated cell counts were estimated. Sequenced by immunoSEQ multiplex PCR; TCRdb stores in-frame clones only, minus some. Clone size and V and J calls were adopted from that table, with D and trimming inferred from the DNA. The sample includes approximately 290,000 clones, around nine tenths of them seen just once. From germline, CDR1 is SGHRS and CDR2 YFSETQ. V was cut by 4 bases and J by 3 bases, with 14 bases left in between. This CDR3 region has 14 residues. V and J are TRBV5-1 and TRBJ2-7, with D tentatively TRBD2 (6 bases). The source of this sequence is a man aged 25-45 years with acute or convalescent COVID-19. Material for sequencing was peripheral blood. Here the CDR3 reads CASSVRDGGYEQYF. CDR3 nucleotide sequence: TGCGCCAGCAGCGTCCGGGACGGGGGCTACGAGCAGTACTTC.